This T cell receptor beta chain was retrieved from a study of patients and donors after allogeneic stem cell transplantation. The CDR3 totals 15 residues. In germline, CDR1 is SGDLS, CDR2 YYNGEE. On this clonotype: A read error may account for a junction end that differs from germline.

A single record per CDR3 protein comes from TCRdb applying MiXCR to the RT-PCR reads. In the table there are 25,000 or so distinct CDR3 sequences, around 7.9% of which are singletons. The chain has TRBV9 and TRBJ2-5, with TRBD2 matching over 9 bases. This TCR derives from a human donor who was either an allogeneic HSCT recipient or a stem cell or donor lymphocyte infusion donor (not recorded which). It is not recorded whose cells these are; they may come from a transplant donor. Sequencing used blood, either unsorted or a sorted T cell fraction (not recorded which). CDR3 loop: CASSVAGALGETQYF. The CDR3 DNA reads TGTGCCAGCAGTGTAGCGGGGGCCCTGGGAGAGACCCAGTACTTC. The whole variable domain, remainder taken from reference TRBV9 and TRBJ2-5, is DSGVTQTPKHLITATGQRVTLRCSPRSGDLSVYWYQQSLDQGLQFLIQYYNGEERAKGNILERFSAQQFPDLHSELNLSSLELGDSALYFCASSVAGALGETQYFGPGTRLLVL.